This T cell receptor (beta chain) was recovered during a study of blood T cells in healthy people across ages. Combining a sample-barcoded 5' primer with a J-beta primer mix, a second PCR ran for roughly 7 to 12 cycles. Via MiXCR, TCRdb re-called the 5' RACE reads, giving one row per CDR3 protein. The sample lists roughly 1,700,000 distinct CDR3 sequences, approximately 30% seen once, with less than 9.5% in the top ten. Sequenced input: blood. The TCR was taken from a woman younger than 45 in good health.

CDR3 loop: CASSLDRATGANVLTF. CDR3 nucleotide sequence: TGCGCCAGCAGCTTGGACAGGGCCACTGGGGCCAACGTCCTGACTTTC. The chain uses TRBV5-1 and TRBJ2-6, with D possibly TRBD1 on 6 matching bases. The CDR3 covers 16 residues. CDR1 SGHRS and CDR2 YFSETQ come from the germline V gene. The V end was cut by 0 bases, the J end by 2 bases, with 9 bases between.